Sequencing of this TCR beta chain was carried out in a study of cytomegalovirus exposure and HLA in healthy donors. Whole-study results and caveats: In a later analysis, TCR beta V- and J-gene trimming showed a link to a missense DCLRE1C variant.

Primers for the PCR totalled 60 Vbeta and 13 Jbeta. TCRdb's copy holds only in-frame clones and misses some; the assay was immunoSEQ multiplex PCR. This table has fewer than 200,000 clones, 60% to 80% appearing once. Germline CDR1 SNHLY, CDR2 FYNNEI. This CDR3 has 15 amino acids. J lost 1 base, V lost 4 bases, and 6 bases had no gene match. To note about this clone: Its antigen is unknown.

The sample taken for sequencing was PBMCs. The rearrangement links TRBV2 to TRBJ2-5; the match to TRBD1 covers 7 bases. The TCR comes from a man in his 60s in good health and CMV-seronegative. This CDR3 is CASSVGQALQETQYF. CDR3 in DNA: TGTGCCAGCAGTGTTGGACAGGCACTCCAAGAGACCCAGTACTTC.